The clone carrying this TCR beta chain was detected only once. Its cognate antigen is unknown. Germline V gene data show CDR1 as MGHDK and CDR2 as SYGVNS. Trimming left V 4 bases short and J 8 bases short, with 9 bases between. This CDR3 is 12 amino acids long. The source of the sample is a study of T cell clonotyping in hematopoietic cell transplantation. Data came from immunoSEQ multiplex PCR; TCRdb stores just in-frame clones and leaves some out. The profile shows approximately 17,000 clones, 60% to 85% of them singletons. Findings and limits, study-wide: Pathologically expanded recipient clonotypes increased progressively from day 30 to day 180 as diversity fell. Without cell sorting, CD4 versus CD8 contributions remain unresolved. Broader posttransplant TCR repertoire diversity was predicted by graft donor and pretransplant recipient Inverse Simpson Index values.

This sequence joins TRBV25-1 and TRBJ2-1; D unresolved. This receptor was taken from a woman in her fifties or sixties in good health. Some clones in this sample may be carry-over from other donors' samples. Sequencing was carried out using peripheral blood mononuclear cells. In DNA form, the CDR3 reads TGTGCCAGCAGTGTAGGAAGCGATGAGCAGTTCTTC. The encoded protein is CASSVGSDEQFF.